This T cell receptor beta chain appears in the sequencing data of a study of blood T cell repertoires in COVID-19. Looking at the study overall: There were acute and convalescent COVID-19 samples, and they came from the United States, Italy and Spain. Sample material is recorded as cDNA or gDNA derived from T cells, B-cell-depleted T cells, or PBMCs.

As processed by the authors: Reference gene primer amplification yielded estimated nucleated cell counts. This table comes from immunoSEQ multiplex PCR, and its TCRdb copy is limited to in-frame clones, with some not included. V and J calls and clone size are given by that table; D and trimming were obtained from the DNA. This sample has about 160,000 clones; 86% occur once, and the top ten carry less than 3.5%. This CDR3 has 13 residues. Deletions cut 0 bases from V and 0 bases from J, with 5 bases between. Germline CDR1 is SQVTM and CDR2 is ANQGSEA. The source material was peripheral blood. This sequence originates from a man aged 70-80 years with acute or convalescent COVID-19. The rearrangement links TRBV29-1 to TRBJ1-1; D not certain. CDR3 loop: CSVEESMNTEAFF. The CDR3 region has the DNA TGCAGCGTTGAAGAGTCAATGAACACTGAAGCTTTCTTT.